Sequencing of this T cell receptor (beta chain) was carried out in a study of control samples from healthy donors and cancer patients. The V end was cut by 4 bases, the J end by 10 bases, with 14 bases between. This CDR3 comprises 13 residues. From germline, CDR1 is WSHSY and CDR2 SAAADI. The table came from immunoSEQ multiplex PCR; TCRdb's copy has only in-frame clones and leaves some out. The repertoire holds 30,000 to 35,000 clones, with approximately 95% as singletons. The V and J genes are TRBV10-2 and TRBJ2-1; no definite D call. The receptor's source is a man aged 55 to 70 in good health. Specimen: blood. CDR3 loop: CASSGSPAREQFF. The CDR3 DNA sequence: TGCGCCAGCAGTGGCTCTCCTGCGAGGGAGCAGTTCTTC.